These 15 T cell receptor beta chains originate from one sample sequenced in a study of CD4+ T cells in melanoma. Clones were sequenced by immunoSEQ multiplex PCR, and TCRdb holds only the in-frame ones, with some missing. Of approximately 15,000 clones detected, roughly 84% appear once; the ten largest clones hold roughly 6%. What was sequenced was cells from a culture (not recorded whether cultured in vitro). The receptors were gathered from a human donor with melanoma.

This clone has more than one count but fewer than ten. V is TRBV6-1 and J is TRBJ1-2; maybe TRBD1 (5 bases). Germline lookup yields CDR1 MNHNS and CDR2 SASEGT. There are 12 residues in the CDR3. Trimming took off 7 bases at V and 5 bases at J, with 11 bases between the two ends. The CDR3 region is CASKGDYYGYTF. CDR3 DNA sequence: TGTGCCAGCAAAGGGGACTATTATGGCTACACCTTC.

This clone was seen only once. The rearrangement links TRBV6-5 to TRBJ2-2; the match to TRBD1 covers 7 bases. The CDR3 runs to 16 residues. Germline V gives CDR1 MNHEY, CDR2 SVGAGI. After removal of 4 bases from V and 7 bases from J, the junction contained 12 bases not matched to a gene. This chain's CDR3 is CASSSYQRGLNGELFF. The CDR3 nucleotides read TGTGCCAGCAGTTCTTACCAGAGGGGGCTCAACGGGGAGCTGTTTTTT.

For this clone: Other nucleotide sequences from this sample produce the same CDR3. The chain joins TRBV19 to TRBJ1-3; D gene unclear. The V end was cut by 3 bases, the J end by 0 bases, with 9 bases between. The CDR3 is made up of 15 amino acids. Germline-derived CDR1 and CDR2 are LNHDA and SQIVND (reference sequence). The CDR3 spells CASSIDRSSGNTIYF. As DNA, the CDR3 is TGTGCCAGTAGTATTGACCGCAGCTCTGGAAACACCATATATTTT.

This rearrangement joins TRBV5-1 to TRBJ1-2; D unresolved. Germline values: CDR1 SGHRS, CDR2 YFSETQ. The CDR3 totals 14 residues. V gave up 0 bases and J gave up 2 bases, with 8 bases separating them. The CDR3 DNA reads TGCGCCAGCAGCTTGGGCGGCGAGAACTATGGCTACACCTTC. Encoded protein: CASSLGGENYGYTF.

The V call is TRBV2, the J call TRBJ2-2; D is uncertain. Germline V gene sequence: CDR1 SNHLY, CDR2 FYNNEI. CDR3 length: 13 amino acids. Deletions cut 6 bases from V and 7 bases from J, with 12 bases between. The CDR3 DNA follows: TGTGCCAGCAGGTCGACGGTGTTCGGGGAGCTGTTTTTT. Its translation is CASRSTVFGELFF. Variable domain in full (rest from reference TRBV2 and TRBJ2-2): EPEVTQTPSHQVTQMGQEVILRCVPISNHLYFYWYRQILGQKVEFLVSFYNNEISEKSEIFDDQFSVERPDGSNFTLKIRSTKLEDSAMYFCASRSTVFGELFFGEGSRLTVL.

V is TRBV28 and J is TRBJ1-5; tentative D call: TRBD1 (5 bases). V lost 9 bases, J lost 5 bases, and 17 bases lay in between. The germline CDR1 and CDR2 sequences are MDHEN and SYDVKM. The CDR3 consists of 14 residues. CDR3 loop: CASSFGRGHQPQHF. The CDR3 bases are TGTGCCAGTTCCTTCGGAAGGGGCCATCAGCCCCAGCATTTT.

The DNA of the CDR3 is TGTGCCAGCAGCTTATCAGCGCGGGGGTTCTCAGGTCAGCCCCAGCATTTT. Its translation is CASSLSARGFSGQPQHF. V is TRBV7-8 and J is TRBJ1-5; D might be TRBD1 (5 bases). V lost 2 bases to trimming and J lost 6 bases, with 20 bases between them. CDR3 size: 17 residues. Germline CDR1 SGHVS, CDR2 FQNEAQ.

The CDR3 is CASSPTDRGIAGYTF. CDR3 nucleotides: TGTGCCAGCTCACCAACGGACAGGGGGATTGCTGGCTACACCTTC. The J gene is TRBJ1-2, the V gene TRBV18; 10 bases map to TRBD1. The V and J ends lost 2 bases and 7 bases, in that order; junction bases with no gene match: 7. CDR3 length equals 15 residues. CDR1 and CDR2 (germline): KGHSH, LQKENI.

This clone was counted between two and nine times. An end of the junction does not agree with germline; a read error may underlie this. The chain couples TRBV7-7 to TRBJ2-2; no clear D gene. The CDR3 loop spans 15 amino acids. Germline loops: CDR1 SSHAT, CDR2 FNYEAQ (reference sequence). This CDR3 reads CASSRTTGNTGELFF. DNA for the CDR3: TGTGCTAGCAGCCGGACGACCGGGAACACCGGGGAGCTGTTTTTT. The full variable domain, with the rest looked up from reference TRBV7-7 and TRBJ2-2, is GAGVSQSPRYKVTKRGQDVTLRCDPISSHATLYWYQQALGQGPEFLTYFNYEAQPDKSGLPSDRFSAERPEGSISTLTIQRTEQRDSAMYRCASSRTTGNTGELFFGEGSRLTVL.

The chain carries TRBV5-1 and TRBJ1-3; no clear D gene. CDR3 length: 15 residues. V lost 3 bases and J 0 bases, leaving 10 bases between the germline ends. The germline CDR1 and CDR2 sequences are SGHRS and YFSETQ. The CDR3 sequence is CASSSDPFSGNTIYF. In nucleotides, the CDR3 is TGCGCCAGCAGCTCCGACCCCTTCTCTGGAAACACCATATATTTT.

J is TRBJ1-2 and V is TRBV6-1; no reliable D call. Germline assignment: CDR1 MNHNS and CDR2 SASEGT. The ends were cut back, 6 bases at V and 0 bases at J, with 11 bases in the middle. The CDR3 has 14 residues. This CDR3 is CASSAYKANYGYTF. In DNA form, the CDR3 reads TGTGCCAGCAGCGCTTATAAAGCTAACTATGGCTACACCTTC.

The rearrangement links TRBV6-1 to TRBJ1-1; no firm D call. Trimming left V 6 bases short and J 5 bases short, with 13 bases between. Germline CDR1 reads MNHNS; CDR2 reads SASEGT. CDR3 size: 13 residues. The chain's CDR3 is CASRGSGRTEAFF. The CDR3 DNA follows: TGTGCCAGCAGGGGGAGCGGACGGACTGAAGCTTTCTTT.

The J gene is TRBJ2-5, the V gene TRBV10-2; 14 bases agree with TRBD2. Unmatched junction bases numbered 5, after V lost 6 bases and J lost 5 bases. The length of the CDR3 is 15 residues. Germline lookup yields CDR1 WSHSY and CDR2 SAAADI. CDR3 nucleotide sequence: TGCGCCAGCAGAGGGACTAGCGGGGGCCGGGAGACCCAGTACTTC. Translating it yields CASRGTSGGRETQYF.

V gene TRBV11-2 combines with J gene TRBJ1-4; 8 positions match TRBD1. The germline CDR1 and CDR2 sequences are SGHAT and FQNNGV. The CDR3 sequence is 17 residues long. V dropped 5 bases and J dropped 12; count of bases not matched to a gene: 20. CDR3 loop: CASSLTTHRTGPVELFF. The CDR3 DNA follows: TGTGCCAGCAGCCTCACCACTCATAGGACAGGGCCCGTGGAACTGTTTTTT.

The J gene is TRBJ1-1, the V gene TRBV14, with unresolved D. CDR3 length: 13 amino acids. Trimming stripped 6 bases from V and 11 bases from J, with 19 bases between. Germline CDR1 SGHDN, CDR2 FVKESK. CDR3 in DNA: TGTGCCAGCAGGACGGGCCCCTCACGGACCGCTTTCTTT. The encoded protein is CASRTGPSRTAFF. Based on the CDR3 plus reference TRBV14 and TRBJ1-1, the full variable domain is EAGVTQFPSHSVIEKGQTVTLRCDPISGHDNLYWYRRVMGKEIKFLLHFVKESKQDESGMPNNRFLAERTGGTYSTLKVQPAELEDSGVYFCASRTGPSRTAFFGQGTRLTVV.